A single TCR beta chain is shown here with its context. Its target is unknown. From the 5' RACE reads, TCRdb lists one entry per CDR3 protein and no DNA. In total, the table holds a few hundred thousand distinct CDR3 sequences. There are 14 residues in the CDR3. Per germline, CDR1 SGHRS and CDR2 YFSETQ. The entry originates in a study of monozygotic twins with inflammatory bowel disease. Whole-study findings and limits: TCRbeta inverse Simpson diversity was decreased in IBD patients versus healthy co-twins. In patient repertoires, differing immunosuppressive treatments may have added some variability.

The sequence derives from a human donor with ulcerative colitis or Crohn's disease, or a healthy co-twin of an affected twin (not recorded which). The sample was blood. The chain links TRBV5-1 to TRBJ2-7; TCRdb selects TRBD1, and the lack of DNA leaves this call unchecked. The CDR3: CASSFVGGTYEQYF.